This T cell receptor (beta chain) originates from a study of shared clonotypes between healthy human individuals. CDR1 is MDHEN, CDR2 SYDVKM, per germline. The CDR3 length is 14 residues. As regards this clone: Antigen: not known.

Evenly divided among several immunoSEQ plates was the genomic DNA of each subset. Clones were sequenced by immunoSEQ multiplex PCR, and TCRdb holds only the in-frame ones, with some missing. The sample has 850,000 to 1,200,000 clones; around 74% are singletons. Study outcomes and limitations: Generally, naive subsets (rather than memory subsets) showed larger estimated richness. Sequencing depth was predicted to influence how clonotypes are shared among donors.

This TCR was recovered from a man aged 18 to 30 in good health. The source material was memory CD4+ T cells sorted from blood. Described subset: CD45RA-negative fraction. The gene calls are TRBV28 and TRBJ2-1; 9 bases agree with TRBD1. The CDR3 loop is CGSRDRAPYNEQFF. In DNA form, the CDR3 reads TGTGGCTCCCGGGACAGGGCGCCCTACAATGAGCAGTTCTTC.